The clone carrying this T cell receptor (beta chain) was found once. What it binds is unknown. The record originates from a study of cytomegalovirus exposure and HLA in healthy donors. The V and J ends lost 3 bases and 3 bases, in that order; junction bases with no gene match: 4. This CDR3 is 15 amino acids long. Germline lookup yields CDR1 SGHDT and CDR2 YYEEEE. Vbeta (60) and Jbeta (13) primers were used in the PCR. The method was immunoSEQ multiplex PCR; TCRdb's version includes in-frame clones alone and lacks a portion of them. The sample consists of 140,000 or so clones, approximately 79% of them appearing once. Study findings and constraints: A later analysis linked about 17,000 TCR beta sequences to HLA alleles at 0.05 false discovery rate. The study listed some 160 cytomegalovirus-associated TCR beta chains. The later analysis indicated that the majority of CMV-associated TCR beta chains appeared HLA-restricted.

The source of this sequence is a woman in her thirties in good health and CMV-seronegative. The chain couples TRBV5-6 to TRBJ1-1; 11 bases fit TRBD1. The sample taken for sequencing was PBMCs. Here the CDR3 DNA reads TGTGCCAGCAGCTGGACAGGGGGCGCGTACACTGAAGCTTTCTTT. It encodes CASSWTGGAYTEAFF.